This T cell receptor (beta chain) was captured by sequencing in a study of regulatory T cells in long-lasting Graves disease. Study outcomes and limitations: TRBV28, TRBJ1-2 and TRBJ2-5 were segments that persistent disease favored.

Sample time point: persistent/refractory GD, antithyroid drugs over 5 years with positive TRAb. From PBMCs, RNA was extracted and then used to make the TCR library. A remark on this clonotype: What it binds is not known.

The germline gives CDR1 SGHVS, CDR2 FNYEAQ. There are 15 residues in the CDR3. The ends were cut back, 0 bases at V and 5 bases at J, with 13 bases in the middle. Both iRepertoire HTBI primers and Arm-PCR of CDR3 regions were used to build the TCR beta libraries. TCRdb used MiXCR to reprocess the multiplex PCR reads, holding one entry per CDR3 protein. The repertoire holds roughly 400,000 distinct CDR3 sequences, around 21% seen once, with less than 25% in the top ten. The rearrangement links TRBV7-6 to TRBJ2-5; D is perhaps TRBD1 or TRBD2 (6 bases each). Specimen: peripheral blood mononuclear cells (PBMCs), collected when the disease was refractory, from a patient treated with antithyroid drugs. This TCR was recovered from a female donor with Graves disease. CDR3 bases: TGTGCCAGCAGCTTAGCCGGGGGCCTGGGGGAGACCCAGTACTTC. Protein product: CASSLAGGLGETQYF.